The next 32 T cell receptor beta chains were all read from a single sample in a study of Graves' ophthalmopathy and Graves' hyperthyroidism. Beta-chain TCR CDR3 regions were amplified from RNA transcripts. Second-round multiplex PCR came after a first-round RT-PCR that employed HTBI primers. TCRdb fed the multiplex PCR reads into MiXCR, producing one record per CDR3 protein. The profile covers 900,000 to 1,200,000 distinct CDR3 sequences, with about two fifths appearing a single time and more than 9.5% taken by the ten largest. The source material was peripheral blood or thyroid tissue (not recorded which). These receptors originate from an adult man with Graves' hyperthyroidism.

The sample holds many counts of this clonotype. The genes are TRBV19 and TRBJ1-5; unclear D gene. Trimming left V 0 bases short and J 3 bases short, with 3 bases between. This CDR3 has 13 residues. CDR1 LNHDA and CDR2 SQIVND come from the germline V gene (reference sequence). This CDR3 reads CASSIDPNQPQHF. The DNA for the CDR3 is TGTGCCAGTAGTATAGACCCCAATCAGCCCCAGCATTTT.

The V gene is TRBV20-1, the J gene TRBJ2-7; D gene unclear. Germline V gene data show CDR1 as DFQATT and CDR2 as SNEGSKA (reference sequence). CDR3 length: 15 residues. Trimming cost V 0 bases and J 2 bases, with 14 bases left between them. CDR3 sequence: CSARDQTTRAYEQYF. CDR3 in DNA: TGCAGTGCTAGAGATCAGACGACAAGGGCCTACGAGCAGTACTTC.

The chain uses TRBV12-3 or TRBV12-4 and TRBJ2-2; D gene unclear. V lost 8 bases and J 2 bases, leaving 9 bases between the germline ends. CDR3 length equals 13 residues. DNA of the CDR3: TGTGCCAGCGGCCGGATAAACACCGGGGAGCTGTTTTTT. As protein: CASGRINTGELFF.

The chain carries TRBV29-1 and TRBJ1-1; D unresolved. Germline V gene data show CDR1 as SQVTM and CDR2 as ANQGSEA. This CDR3 contains 11 residues. V lost 8 bases and J 1 base, leaving 8 bases between the germline ends. The CDR3: CSPPENTEAFF. DNA of the CDR3: TGCAGCCCCCCCGAGAACACTGAAGCTTTCTTT.

This clonotype was detected many times. The chain recombines TRBV19 with TRBJ1-1, with D possibly TRBD1 on 6 matching bases. Per germline, CDR1 LNHDA and CDR2 SQIVND (reference sequence). The CDR3 is 14 residues long. The V gene lost 1 base and the J gene lost 3 bases, with 9 bases spanning the gap. The CDR3 DNA reads TGTGCCAGTAGTATAGCGGACAGATACACTGAAGCTTTCTTT. It encodes CASSIADRYTEAFF.

The V and J genes are TRBV20-1 and TRBJ1-5; possible D gene TRBD1, 6 bases. V was pared by 2 bases and J by 14 bases, with 19 bases between. Germline V gives CDR1 DFQATT, CDR2 SNEGSKA (reference sequence). This CDR3 region has 13 residues. The CDR3 DNA sequence: TGCAGTGCTAGATCCAACAGGGTAATCTACGAGCATTTT. Translation gives CSARSNRVIYEHF.

This clonotype was seen more than once but under ten times. V gene TRBV2 combines with J gene TRBJ2-7; TRBD2 aligns across 9 bases. Looked up from germline, CDR1 is SNHLY and CDR2 is FYNNEI. This CDR3 region has 15 residues. The trim removed 3 bases at V and 6 bases at J, leaving 9 bases unmatched. CDR3 loop: CASSDHPGLASEQYF. CDR3 bases: TGTGCCAGCAGTGACCACCCGGGACTAGCAAGCGAGCAGTACTTC.

This clonotype has only a few counts. The CDR3 protein is CASSLPRTSGSYEQYF. CDR3 nucleotide sequence: TGTGCCAGCAGCCTACCCCGGACTAGCGGGAGCTACGAGCAGTACTTC. The chain employs TRBV7-9 and TRBJ2-7; TRBD2 matches 13 bases. Trimming removed 5 bases from V and 3 bases from J; junction bases left unmatched: 7. Germline CDR1 is SEHNR and CDR2 is FQNEAQ (reference sequence). The CDR3 is made up of 16 amino acids.

About this clonotype itself: A much larger clone differs from this one at a single base, so this may be a read error. The rearrangement links TRBV19 to TRBJ2-6, with D possibly TRBD1 on 5 matching bases. CDR1 and CDR2 from the germline V gene are LNHDA and SQIVND (reference sequence). This CDR3 region has 15 residues. DNA of the CDR3: TGTGCCAGTAGTAGCCGTTCCTCTGGGGCCAACGTCCCGACTTTC. This translates into CASSSRSSGANVPTF.

The gene calls are TRBV7-2 and TRBJ2-7; tentatively, D is TRBD1 or TRBD2 (5 bases each). From germline, CDR1 is SGHTA and CDR2 FQGNSA. The germline V and J ends were trimmed by 5 bases and 7 bases, with 12 bases remaining between them. CDR3 length: 12 amino acids. The CDR3 sequence is CASSRAWGEQYF. The CDR3 DNA follows: TGTGCCAGCAGCAGAGCTTGGGGGGAGCAGTACTTC.

This chain links TRBV11-2 with TRBJ1-6; TRBD1 might be the D (5 bases). V lost 4 bases to trimming and J lost 10 bases, with 20 bases between them. In germline, CDR1 is SGHAT, CDR2 FQNNGV. This CDR3 has 16 residues. CDR3 DNA sequence: TGTGCCAGCAGCTCCCGGCGGGGCAGTTCAATGTCACCCCTCCACTTT. As protein: CASSSRRGSSMSPLHF.

This clonotype was counted between two and nine times. J is TRBJ2-7 and V is TRBV6-6, with D possibly being TRBD2 (5 bases). The germline gives CDR1 MNHNY, CDR2 SVGAGI (reference sequence). Trimming removed 2 bases at V and 5 bases at J, with 7 bases between. This CDR3 has 12 amino acids. CDR3 residues: CASSYPGNEQYF. In nucleotides, the CDR3 is TGTGCCAGCAGTTACCCGGGGAACGAGCAGTACTTC.

The CDR3 DNA sequence: TGTGCCAGCAGCCGCGAGGGGAGGGGCTACACCTTC. Protein product: CASSREGRGYTF. The gene calls are TRBV27 and TRBJ1-2, with D possibly being TRBD1 (5 bases). In germline, CDR1 is MNHEY, CDR2 SMNVEV (reference sequence). CDR3 length equals 12 residues. Trimming took off 6 bases at V and 8 bases at J, with 13 bases between the two ends.

This clonotype was seen ten or more times. CDR3 nucleotide sequence: TGTGCCGCGGGGACAGAACTGGACAGGGGTGTCTACGAGCAGTACTTC. Translated, it gives CAAGTELDRGVYEQYF. The V gene is TRBV24-1, the J gene TRBJ2-7; 9 nucleotides line up with TRBD1. CDR3 length equals 16 residues. The germline CDR1 and CDR2 sequences are KGHDR and SFDVKD. With 12 bases clipped from V and 3 bases from J, the junction kept 17 bases outside the gene matches.

This clonotype was seen a handful of times. V and J are TRBV7-2 and TRBJ2-5; TRBD1 agrees at 7 bases. Germline V lookup: CDR1 SGHTA, CDR2 FQGNSA. The CDR3 runs 16 residues. The ends lost 0 bases at V and 0 bases at J; junction bases unmatched: 4. The CDR3: CASSLAGGEYQETQYF. Written as DNA, the CDR3 is TGTGCCAGCAGCTTAGCAGGGGGCGAGTACCAAGAGACCCAGTACTTC.

Ten or more counts support this clonotype. The chain employs TRBV20-1 and TRBJ1-2; 8 nucleotides match TRBD1. The CDR3 is made up of 12 amino acids. V was clipped by 5 bases and J by 4 bases; unmatched bases: 3. The germline V gene has CDR1 DFQATT and CDR2 SNEGSKA (reference sequence). This CDR3 is CSARGTGYGYTF. The CDR3, as DNA: TGCAGTGCTCGCGGGACAGGCTATGGCTACACCTTC.

This clonotype has at least ten counts. This chain connects TRBV4-1 to TRBJ1-1, with D uncertain. This CDR3 comprises 13 residues. Germline CDR1 and CDR2: MGHRA and YSYEKL. V was cut by 0 bases and J by 10 bases, with 12 bases left in between. The DNA of the CDR3 is TGCGCCAGCAGCCAAGAGCGGCAGGAGGGAGCTTTCTTT. The encoded protein is CASSQERQEGAFF.

DNA of the CDR3: TGTGCCAGCAGTTACGCGGGTAAAGAGACCCAGTACTTC. The encoded protein is CASSYAGKETQYF. The chain uses TRBV6-5 and TRBJ2-5; a possible D gene is TRBD2 (5 bases). Germline loops: CDR1 MNHEY, CDR2 SVGAGI. This CDR3 has 13 residues. V dropped 2 bases and J dropped 3 bases, with 7 bases sitting between them.

This clonotype was found many times. The V gene is TRBV12-3 or TRBV12-4, the J gene TRBJ1-4; the D is unclear. The CDR3 runs to 13 residues. Trimming cost V 6 bases and J 1 base, with 6 bases left between them. The CDR3: CASRIGTNEKLFF. The CDR3 DNA reads TGTGCCAGCAGGATTGGAACTAATGAAAAACTGTTTTTT.

J is TRBJ2-5 and V is TRBV7-3; 11 positions match TRBD1. Germline-derived CDR1 and CDR2 are SGHTA and FQGTGA. The CDR3 length is 15 residues. The junction had 7 bases not matched to a gene; V was cut back by 5 bases and J by 5 bases. The CDR3, as DNA: TGTGCCAGCAGCAGGGGACAGGGGGGACGGGAGACCCAGTACTTC. It encodes CASSRGQGGRETQYF.

This clonotype came up many times. V and J are TRBV7-2 and TRBJ2-7; D might be TRBD2 (5 bases). Trimming shortened V by 3 bases and J by 3 bases, and 12 bases separated the two germline ends. The germline gives CDR1 SGHTA, CDR2 FQGNSA. The CDR3 loop spans 14 amino acids. As DNA, the CDR3 is TGTGCCAGCAGCTTCAGTGGGAGCGGCTACGAGCAGTACTTC. Protein sequence: CASSFSGSGYEQYF.

The gene calls are TRBV9 and TRBJ2-5, with D perhaps TRBD1 or TRBD2 (5 bases each). V was shortened by 6 bases and J by 2 bases, with 11 bases between the two germline ends. The CDR3 contains 13 residues. Germline V gene data show CDR1 as SGDLS and CDR2 as YYNGEE. In DNA, the CDR3 is TGTGCCAGCATGGGGCTAGCACAAGAGACCCAGTACTTC. It is translated as CASMGLAQETQYF.

The chain is built from TRBV12-3 or TRBV12-4 and TRBJ2-5; 7 positions agree with TRBD1. V dropped 6 bases and J dropped 7; count of bases not matched to a gene: 14. The CDR3 sequence is 15 residues long. The CDR3 loop is CASSTGQGEERTQYF. The CDR3, as DNA: TGTGCCAGCAGCACGGGGCAGGGGGAAGAAAGGACCCAGTACTTC.

The table lists this clonotype with many counts. V usage is TRBV7-9 and J usage is TRBJ1-2, with 9 bases identical to TRBD1. In germline, CDR1 is SEHNR, CDR2 FQNEAQ (reference sequence). The V gene end was trimmed by 5 bases and the J gene end by 4 bases; junction bases not matched to a gene: 8. The length of the CDR3 is 15 residues. CDR3 amino acids: CASSETGGLSYGYTF. The CDR3 DNA is TGTGCCAGCAGCGAGACAGGGGGGTTGTCCTATGGCTACACCTTC.

At least ten counts were recorded for this clonotype. The chain carries TRBV5-1 and TRBJ1-5; 7 bases line up with TRBD1. The V gene end was trimmed by 5 bases and the J gene end by 4 bases; junction bases not matched to a gene: 9. Germline loops: CDR1 SGHRS, CDR2 YFSETQ. CDR3 length equals 15 residues. CDR3 DNA sequence: TGCGCCAGCAGATTAACAGGGGATGGTAATCAGCCCCAGCATTTT. It translates to CASRLTGDGNQPQHF.

This clonotype is labeled medium-sized (0.01 to 0.1%). The chain employs TRBV2 and TRBJ2-5; D gene uncertain. V lost 6 bases and J 7 bases, leaving 9 bases between the germline ends. CDR3 size: 11 residues. The V gene's germline CDR1 is SNHLY and CDR2 FYNNEI. This CDR3 is CASRRVGTQYF. The CDR3 nucleotides are TGTGCCAGCAGACGGGTCGGGACCCAGTACTTC.

A word on this clonotype: The missing conserved phenylalanine or tryptophan at the end of this CDR3 makes a read error likely. The DNA is omitted, as the CDR3 cannot be located on it reliably, and the CDR3 follows TCRdb's listing. V usage is TRBV24-1 and J usage is TRBJ1-4. Germline V lookup: CDR1 KGHDR, CDR2 SFDVKD. From its first to its last residue, the CDR3 has 9 amino acids. Here the CDR3 reads CATSDLQGD.

This chain links TRBV7-2 with TRBJ2-5; a possible D gene is TRBD1 (5 bases). This CDR3 has 15 amino acids. Germline values: CDR1 SGHTA, CDR2 FQGNSA. Trimming pared 0 bases from V and 5 bases from J, leaving 13 bases between. The CDR3 is CASSLALSGSETQYF. The DNA of the CDR3 is TGTGCCAGCAGCTTAGCGCTGTCAGGGTCGGAGACCCAGTACTTC.

This clonotype was counted many times. This CDR3 is CASSLLQVQETQYF. The CDR3 DNA is TGTGCCAGCAGTTTATTGCAGGTCCAAGAGACCCAGTACTTC. The chain joins TRBV25-1 to TRBJ2-5, with no clear D. CDR3 length equals 14 residues. Trimming took off 5 bases at V and 1 base at J, with 11 bases between the two ends. Per germline, CDR1 MGHDK and CDR2 SYGVNS.

This clonotype was detected many times. CDR3 region: CASSVAAGSFSPLHF. CDR3 bases: TGTGCCAGCAGCGTAGCGGCAGGGTCGTTCTCACCCCTCCACTTT. The V gene is TRBV9, the J gene TRBJ1-6, with D maybe TRBD1 (5 bases). CDR3 length: 15 amino acids. Germline V lookup: CDR1 SGDLS, CDR2 YYNGEE. Trimming removed 0 bases at V and 10 bases at J, with 14 bases between.

The chain links TRBV10-3 to TRBJ2-2, with 9 nucleotides matching TRBD1. There are 17 residues in the CDR3. Germline V gives CDR1 ENHRY, CDR2 SYGVKD. J gave up 3 bases and V 5 bases, and 10 bases lay outside the gene matches. The CDR3 nucleotides are TGTGCCATCAGTCAAATGGACAGGGGTTACGACACCGGGGAGCTGTTTTTT. It is translated as CAISQMDRGYDTGELFF.

This clonotype has a single count. One junction end does not reproduce the germline sequence, and a read error may be involved. The V gene is TRBV29-1, the J gene TRBJ1-1; maybe TRBD1 (5 bases). This CDR3 has 12 amino acids. Germline V CDR1 and CDR2: SQVTM, ANQGSEA. CDR3 nucleotide sequence: TGCAGCGTTGAAGAGTCGGGGACTGAAGCTTTCTTC. Encoded protein: CSVEESGTEAFF.